The following is a T cell receptor (beta chain) sequence with its context. The data were taken from a study of T cells after posttransplantation cyclophosphamide. This table comes from immunoSEQ multiplex PCR, and its TCRdb copy is limited to in-frame clones, with some not included. The data show about 50,000 clones, approximately 94% seen once. Per the germline V gene, CDR1 is SGHVS and CDR2 is FQNEAQ. The CDR3 is 16 residues long. V lost 0 bases and J lost 5; bases outside the gene matches: 3. The TCR was taken from a woman under 40 in good health and a related stem cell transplant donor. The sequencing sample was made of PBMCs. The rearrangement uses TRBV7-8 and TRBJ2-2; TRBD1 matches 10 bases. CDR3 bases: TGTGCCAGCAGCTTAGCTCGGACAGGGGGGACCGGGGAGCTGTTTTTT. This sequence encodes CASSLARTGGTGELFF.